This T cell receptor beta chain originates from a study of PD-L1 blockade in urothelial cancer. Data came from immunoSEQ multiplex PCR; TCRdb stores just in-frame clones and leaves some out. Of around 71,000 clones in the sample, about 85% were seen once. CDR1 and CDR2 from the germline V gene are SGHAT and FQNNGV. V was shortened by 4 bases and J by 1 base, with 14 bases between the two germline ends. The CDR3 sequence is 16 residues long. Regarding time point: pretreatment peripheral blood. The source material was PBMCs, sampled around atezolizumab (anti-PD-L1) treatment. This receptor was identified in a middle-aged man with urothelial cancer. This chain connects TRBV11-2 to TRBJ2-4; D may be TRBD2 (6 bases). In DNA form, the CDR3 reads TGTGCCAGCAGCTCCCCCCCCGCGGGGGCCAAAAACATTCAGTACTTC. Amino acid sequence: CASSSPPAGAKNIQYF. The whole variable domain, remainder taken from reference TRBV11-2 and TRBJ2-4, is EAGVAQSPRYKIIEKRQSVAFWCNPISGHATLYWYQQILGQGPKLLIQFQNNGVVDDSQLPKDRFSAERLKGVDSTLKIQPAKLEDSAVYLCASSSPPAGAKNIQYFGAGTRLSVL.